The 27 T cell receptor beta chains below all came from one sample that was sequenced in a study of regulatory T cells in long-lasting Graves disease. Building the TCR beta libraries relied on iRepertoire HTBI primers, and CDR3 regions underwent Arm-PCR. TCRdb itself ran the multiplex PCR reads through MiXCR, one entry per CDR3 protein. Of about 620,000 distinct CDR3 sequences in the sample, approximately 15% were seen once. The sample's time point: newly diagnosed GD, antithyroid drugs for less than 3 months. PBMC-derived RNA was used for the TCR library. A further study also used this sample, focusing on T cells in Graves' hyperthyroidism and ophthalmopathy.

The sequenced sample was peripheral blood mononuclear cells (PBMCs), obtained at new diagnosis, from a patient treated with antithyroid drugs. Receptor source: a woman in her twenties or thirties with Graves disease.

This clonotype was observed at least ten times. V and J are TRBV20-1 and TRBJ1-1, with D tentatively TRBD1 (6 bases). V was pared by 2 bases and J by 7 bases, with 14 bases between. This CDR3 region has 13 residues. From germline, CDR1 is DFQATT and CDR2 SNEGSKA (reference sequence). The CDR3: CSARSDSDLEAFF. The CDR3 nucleotides read TGCAGTGCTAGATCGGACAGCGACCTTGAAGCTTTCTTT.

The chain is built from TRBV19 and TRBJ1-1; D uncertain. Looked up from germline, CDR1 is LNHDA and CDR2 is SQIVND (reference sequence). The V and J ends lost 9 bases and 10 bases respectively, with 15 bases between them. The CDR3 is 11 amino acids. CDR3: CASQDRVGAFF. The CDR3 DNA sequence: TGTGCCAGCCAGGACCGGGTCGGAGCTTTCTTT.

There are a few counts of this clonotype. This sequence joins TRBV7-9 and TRBJ1-2; 10 bases agree with TRBD1. V was clipped by 5 bases and J by 2 bases; unmatched bases: 2. Germline-derived CDR1 and CDR2 are SEHNR and FQNEAQ (reference sequence). CDR3 size: 14 residues. The CDR3 DNA follows: TGTGCCAGCAGCGAGGACAGGGGGAACTATGGCTACACCTTC. This translates into CASSEDRGNYGYTF.

The gene calls are TRBV5-8 and TRBJ2-1; D uncertain. Germline loops: CDR1 SGHTS, CDR2 YDEGEE. CDR3 length: 17 amino acids. Trimming left V 2 bases short and J 0 bases short, with 15 bases between. The CDR3, as DNA: TGTGCCAGCAGCTTTGCGAAGGGCGCGTTCTCCTACAATGAGCAGTTCTTC. Protein product: CASSFAKGAFSYNEQFF. Looking up the rest from reference TRBV5-8 and TRBJ2-1 gives the full variable domain: EAGVTQSPTHLIKTRGQQATLRCSPISGHTSVYWYQQALGLGLQFLLWYDEGEERNRGNFPPRFSGRQFPNYSSELNVNALELEDSALYLCASSFAKGAFSYNEQFFGPGTRLTVL.

This clonotype was picked up many times. This chain links TRBV6-1 with TRBJ2-1, with D perhaps TRBD2 (5 bases). The CDR3 consists of 16 residues. Germline V CDR1 and CDR2: MNHNS, SASEGT. Trimming stripped 2 bases from V and 0 bases from J, with 11 bases between. The CDR3 protein is CASSEFRGSSYNEQFF. The CDR3 region has the DNA TGTGCCAGCAGTGAATTCCGGGGTAGCTCCTACAATGAGCAGTTCTTC.

In this sample, this clonotype turned up a few times. The V and J genes are TRBV11-2 and TRBJ1-3; no definite D call. CDR1 and CDR2 (germline): SGHAT, FQNNGV. Trimming took off 4 bases at V and 0 bases at J, with 10 bases between the two ends. This CDR3 region has 15 residues. CDR3 in amino acids: CASSYRTPSGNTIYF. The CDR3, as DNA: TGTGCCAGCAGCTATCGAACTCCCTCTGGAAACACCATATATTTT.

This clonotype appeared a few times. The CDR3 sequence is CASSIQRERDTQYF. As DNA, the CDR3 is TGTGCCAGTAGTATTCAGCGGGAGCGGGATACGCAGTATTTT. The V and J genes are TRBV19 and TRBJ2-3; 8 bases are shared with TRBD2. The germline V gene has CDR1 LNHDA and CDR2 SQIVND (reference sequence). V was pared by 3 bases and J by 6 bases, with 5 bases of the junction left unmatched. The CDR3 has 14 amino acids.

This chain links TRBV2 with TRBJ2-3; 12 bases match TRBD2. After removal of 6 bases from V and 4 bases from J, the junction contained 8 bases not matched to a gene. The CDR3 covers 16 residues. Germline CDR1 SNHLY, CDR2 FYNNEI. The CDR3 DNA reads TGTGCCAGCAGCCAGCTAGCGGGAGGGGGGTCAGATACGCAGTATTTT. Protein sequence: CASSQLAGGGSDTQYF.

The rearrangement joins TRBV15 to TRBJ1-4; D call uncertain. CDR1 LNHNV and CDR2 YYDKDF come from the germline V gene (reference sequence). Trimming cost V 0 bases and J 8 bases, with 19 bases left between them. The CDR3 totals 17 residues. The CDR3 DNA reads TGTGCCACCAGCAGAGAAGGGTTAGCGGGGTTTGACGAAAAACTGTTTTTT. Translated: CATSREGLAGFDEKLFF.

To note about this clonotype: This may stem from a read error, because a much larger clone lies one nucleotide away. V is TRBV2 and J is TRBJ1-5, with a weak D call TRBD1 (6 bases). With 6 bases removed from V and 8 bases from J, the gap between germline ends came to 11 bases. The CDR3 has 12 amino acids. CDR1 is SNHLY, CDR2 FYNNEI, per germline. The CDR3 spells CASRDSPEPQHF. The CDR3 DNA follows: TGTGCCAGCAGGGACAGTCCTGAGCCCCAGCATTTT.

This clonotype was seen repeatedly, ten times or more. CDR3: CASSFSAGISTDTQYF. The CDR3 nucleotides are TGTGCCAGCAGCTTCTCTGCGGGGATTAGCACAGATACGCAGTATTTT. V gene TRBV11-2 combines with J gene TRBJ2-3, with TRBD2 as a possible D gene (6 bases). This CDR3 comprises 16 residues. V lost 3 bases and J lost 0, with 13 bases in between. Germline-derived CDR1 and CDR2 are SGHAT and FQNNGV.

Of note for this clonotype: One end of the junction is discordant with germline, which a read error may explain. This chain uses TRBV7-8 with TRBJ2-7; TRBD1 is a possible D gene (5 bases). The V gene's germline CDR1 is SGHVS and CDR2 FQNEAQ. The CDR3 is made up of 14 amino acids. CDR3 residues: CASSQGVSTYEQYF. The CDR3 DNA follows: TGCGCCAGCAGCCAAGGGGTCAGCACCTACGAGCAGTACTTC.

This clonotype was recorded a few times. The gene calls are TRBV18 and TRBJ2-2, with D possibly matching TRBD2 (5 bases). The CDR3 runs to 14 residues. Germline loops: CDR1 KGHSH, CDR2 LQKENI. Trimming shortened V by 3 bases and J by 6 bases, and 11 bases separated the two germline ends. The CDR3 here is CASSPLTGSGELFF. CDR3 nucleotides: TGTGCCAGCTCACCTTTGACGGGATCCGGGGAGCTGTTTTTT.

This clonotype appeared many times. The genes are TRBV28 and TRBJ1-6; D gene uncertain. Germline V gives CDR1 MDHEN, CDR2 SYDVKM. Trimming pared 8 bases from V and 10 bases from J, leaving 15 bases between. The CDR3 runs to 13 residues. The CDR3 spells CASSRGRPSPLHF. Here the CDR3 DNA reads TGTGCCAGCTCCCGAGGTCGGCCCTCACCCCTCCACTTT.

This clonotype was seen more than once but under ten times. This chain connects TRBV7-2 to TRBJ2-1; 12 bases align to TRBD2. The CDR3 has 15 amino acids. CDR1 is SGHTA, CDR2 FQGNSA, per germline. The V gene end was trimmed by 1 base and the J gene end by 6 bases; junction bases not matched to a gene: 1. Here the CDR3 DNA reads TGTGCCAGCAGCTTAGGGGGACTAGCGGGCAATGAGCAGTTCTTC. Its protein product is CASSLGGLAGNEQFF. The full variable domain, in which reference TRBV7-2 and TRBJ2-1 provide the parts outside the CDR3, is GAGVSQSPSNKVTEKGKDVELRCDPISGHTALYWYRQSLGQGLEFLIYFQGNSAPDKSGLPSDRFSAERTGGSVSTLTIQRTQQEDSAVYLCASSLGGLAGNEQFFGPGTRLTVL.

The chain couples TRBV5-4 to TRBJ1-6; 9 bases line up with TRBD1. Per the germline V gene, CDR1 is SGHNT and CDR2 is YYREEE (reference sequence). The V segment lost 2 bases and the J segment 8 bases; nucleotides outside the gene matches: 2. The CDR3 contains 14 residues. The CDR3 protein is CASSLWTGDSPLHF. CDR3 DNA sequence: TGTGCCAGCAGCTTATGGACAGGGGATTCACCCCTCCACTTT.

With regard to this clonotype: It may be a read error: a sequence one base away is much more abundant. The gene calls are TRBV5-1 and TRBJ2-7; TRBD2 aligns across 14 bases. Germline V gene lookup returns CDR1 SGHRS and CDR2 YFSETQ. The CDR3 has 16 amino acids. The ends lost 7 bases at V and 3 bases at J; junction bases unmatched: 9. CDR3 DNA sequence: TGCGCCAGCGGCTCGGGACTAGCGGGAGTCCTCTACGAGCAGTACTTC. It yields the protein CASGSGLAGVLYEQYF.

This clonotype has at least ten counts. V is TRBV7-2 and J is TRBJ2-1; 10 bases are shared with TRBD2. CDR1 is SGHTA, CDR2 FQGNSA, per germline. Unmatched junction bases numbered 11, after V lost 5 bases and J lost 4 bases. CDR3 length: 17 residues. The DNA of the CDR3 is TGTGCCAGCAGCCCCCCGGTCGGGACTAGCGTTTACAATGAGCAGTTCTTC. The encoded protein is CASSPPVGTSVYNEQFF.

This clonotype was observed at least ten times. V usage is TRBV11-2 and J usage is TRBJ2-5; D may match TRBD1 or TRBD2 (6 bases each). Germline lookup yields CDR1 SGHAT and CDR2 FQNNGV. V dropped 0 bases and J dropped 5 bases, with 13 bases sitting between them. This CDR3 is built from 15 residues. The CDR3 DNA sequence: TGTGCCAGCAGCTTAGAATGGGGGGCGGATGAGACCCAGTACTTC. Amino acid sequence: CASSLEWGADETQYF. Supplemented by reference TRBV11-2 and TRBJ2-5, the full variable domain reads EAGVAQSPRYKIIEKRQSVAFWCNPISGHATLYWYQQILGQGPKLLIQFQNNGVVDDSQLPKDRFSAERLKGVDSTLKIQPAKLEDSAVYLCASSLEWGADETQYFGPGTRLLVL.

The V and J genes are TRBV5-1 and TRBJ2-2; 9 bases align to TRBD1. The CDR3 is 15 amino acids. The germline gives CDR1 SGHRS, CDR2 YFSETQ. The V and J ends lost 4 bases and 7 bases, in that order; junction bases with no gene match: 8. CDR3 sequence: CASSARTGANGELFF. In DNA form, the CDR3 reads TGCGCCAGCAGCGCCAGGACAGGGGCGAACGGGGAGCTGTTTTTT.

The chain carries TRBV6-1 and TRBJ1-6, with 7 positions matching TRBD1. Germline-derived CDR1 and CDR2 are MNHNS and SASEGT. This CDR3 has 15 residues. V trimming: 3 bases; J trimming: 7 bases; junction bases outside the gene matches: 6. CDR3 loop: CASSDGQAKNSPLHF. The CDR3 nucleotides read TGTGCCAGCAGTGATGGACAGGCGAAGAATTCACCCCTCCACTTT.

This clonotype was observed many times. V gene TRBV28 combines with J gene TRBJ1-2, with D possibly being TRBD1 (5 bases). The CDR3 has 13 amino acids. V shed 5 bases and J shed 7 bases, with 14 bases lying between them. Germline V gene sequence: CDR1 MDHEN, CDR2 SYDVKM. The CDR3 reads CASSLSPGLGYTF. Here the CDR3 DNA reads TGTGCCAGCAGTCTGTCCCCGGGACTTGGCTACACCTTC.

The V and J genes are TRBV2 and TRBJ1-1, with 7 bases fitting TRBD1. From germline, CDR1 is SNHLY and CDR2 FYNNEI. Trimming at V came to 7 bases and at J to 2 bases, leaving 10 bases not matched to a gene. CDR3 length: 15 amino acids. CDR3 region: CASTLEGAVNTEAFF. As DNA, the CDR3 is TGTGCCAGCACCTTGGAGGGGGCGGTCAACACTGAAGCTTTCTTT.

This clonotype was counted between two and nine times. This sequence joins TRBV20-1 and TRBJ2-5; 8 bases are shared with TRBD2. The end of the DNA fits TRBJ2-1 better, so the J call may be wrong. Germline V gene data show CDR1 as DFQATT and CDR2 as SNEGSKA (reference sequence). The CDR3 is made up of 15 amino acids. CDR3 coding DNA: TGCAGTGCTAGAGTGTCAGCGGGAGCGGTGAATGAGCAGTTCTTC. The encoded protein is CSARVSAGAVNEQFF.

This clonotype was observed at least ten times. This chain uses TRBV28 with TRBJ2-7; either TRBD1 or TRBD2 may supply D (5 bases each). The CDR3 has 13 amino acids. V shed 6 bases and J shed 5 bases, with 14 bases lying between them. Germline CDR1 reads MDHEN; CDR2 reads SYDVKM. The CDR3 bases are TGTGCCAGCAGCACCTCGTTGGGGGACGAGCAGTACTTC. Protein: CASSTSLGDEQYF.

There are many counts of this clonotype. The rearrangement links TRBV5-1 to TRBJ1-1; D might be TRBD1 (5 bases). The CDR3 loop spans 18 amino acids. Looked up from germline, CDR1 is SGHRS and CDR2 is YFSETQ. Trimming removed 5 bases from V and 1 base from J, with 24 bases in between. CDR3 bases: TGCGCCAGCAGTCTATTCGGATATACGACAGCCACGAACACTGAAGCTTTCTTT. Amino acid sequence: CASSLFGYTTATNTEAFF.

This clonotype was observed at least ten times. This rearrangement joins TRBV2 to TRBJ2-3; the D gene is possibly TRBD1 (5 bases). CDR3 length: 14 residues. The germline V gene encodes CDR1 SNHLY and CDR2 FYNNEI. With 4 bases removed from V and 3 bases from J, the gap between germline ends came to 11 bases. CDR3 coding DNA: TGTGCCAGCAGTGTCCTGGCAGGGACAGATACGCAGTATTTT. Translating gives CASSVLAGTDTQYF.